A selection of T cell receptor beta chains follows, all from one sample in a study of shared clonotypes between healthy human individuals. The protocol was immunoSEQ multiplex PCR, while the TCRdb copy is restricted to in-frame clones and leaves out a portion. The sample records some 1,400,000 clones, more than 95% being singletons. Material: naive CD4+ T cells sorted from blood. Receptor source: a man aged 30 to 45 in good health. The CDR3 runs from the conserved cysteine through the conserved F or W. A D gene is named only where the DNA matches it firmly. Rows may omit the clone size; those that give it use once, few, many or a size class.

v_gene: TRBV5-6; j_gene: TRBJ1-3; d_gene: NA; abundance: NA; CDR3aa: CASGPQFSGNTIYF; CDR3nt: TGTGCCAGCGGGCCTCAGTTCTCTGGAAACACCATATATTTT
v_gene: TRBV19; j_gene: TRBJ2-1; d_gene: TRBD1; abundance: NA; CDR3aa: CASTTTGGSNEQFF; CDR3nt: TGTGCCAGTACTACCACAGGGGGCTCCAATGAGCAGTTCTTC
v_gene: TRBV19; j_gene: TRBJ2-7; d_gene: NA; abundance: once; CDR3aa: CASSIFSGAYEQYF; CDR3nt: TGTGCCAGTAGTATCTTTTCAGGGGCCTACGAGCAGTACTTC
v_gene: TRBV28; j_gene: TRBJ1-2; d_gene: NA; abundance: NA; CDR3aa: CATHRDYGYTF; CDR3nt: TGTGCCACCCATCGGGACTATGGCTACACCTTC
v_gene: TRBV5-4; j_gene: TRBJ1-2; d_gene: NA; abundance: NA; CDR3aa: CASSSGPRGGGYGYTF; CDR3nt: TGTGCCAGCAGCTCCGGCCCTCGGGGAGGGGGCTATGGCTACACCTTC
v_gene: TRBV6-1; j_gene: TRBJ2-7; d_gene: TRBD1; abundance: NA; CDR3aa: CASSQGAPAPYEQYF; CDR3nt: TGTGCCAGCAGTCAGGGGGCGCCCGCACCCTACGAGCAGTACTTC
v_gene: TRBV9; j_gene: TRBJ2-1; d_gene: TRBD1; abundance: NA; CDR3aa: CASSVAFGQGENEQFF; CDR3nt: TGTGCCAGCAGCGTAGCTTTTGGACAGGGAGAGAATGAGCAGTTCTTC
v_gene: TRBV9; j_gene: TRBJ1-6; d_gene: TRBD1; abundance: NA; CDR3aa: CASSVTQGPENSPLHF; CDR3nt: TGTGCCAGCAGCGTAACACAGGGGCCGGAAAATTCACCCCTCCACTTT
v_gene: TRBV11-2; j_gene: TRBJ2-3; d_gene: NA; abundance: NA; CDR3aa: CASSLTAWPVDTQYF; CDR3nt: TGTGCCAGCAGCTTAACAGCCTGGCCAGTAGATACGCAGTATTTT
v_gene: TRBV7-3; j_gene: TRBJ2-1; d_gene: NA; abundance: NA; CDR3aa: CASSLTLAYNEQFF; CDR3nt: TGTGCCAGCAGCTTAACTCTCGCCTACAATGAGCAGTTCTTC
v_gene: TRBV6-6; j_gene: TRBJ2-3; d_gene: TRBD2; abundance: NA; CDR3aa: CASTIAGFSTDTQYF; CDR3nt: TGTGCCAGCACCATAGCGGGATTCAGCACAGATACGCAGTATTTT
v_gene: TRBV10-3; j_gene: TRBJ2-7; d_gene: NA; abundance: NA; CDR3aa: CAIMVDRAYEQYF; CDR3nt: TGTGCCATCATGGTCGACAGAGCCTACGAGCAGTACTTC
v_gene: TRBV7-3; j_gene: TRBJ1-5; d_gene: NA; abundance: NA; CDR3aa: CASPHRANSNQPQHF; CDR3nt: TGTGCCAGCCCACACAGGGCCAATAGCAATCAGCCCCAGCATTTT
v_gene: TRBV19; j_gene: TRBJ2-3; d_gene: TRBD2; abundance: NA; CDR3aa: CASSTGGIVSDTQYF; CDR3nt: TGTGCCAGTAGTACGGGGGGGATCGTTTCAGATACGCAGTATTTT
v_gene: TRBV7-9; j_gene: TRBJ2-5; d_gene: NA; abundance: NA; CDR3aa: CASSSNVGREETQYF; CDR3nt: TGTGCCAGCAGCTCCAACGTCGGCAGGGAGGAGACCCAGTACTTC
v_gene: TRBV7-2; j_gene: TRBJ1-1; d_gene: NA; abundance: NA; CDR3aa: CASSGEVLYTEAFF; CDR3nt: TGTGCCAGCAGCGGAGAGGTTTTGTACACTGAAGCTTTCTTT
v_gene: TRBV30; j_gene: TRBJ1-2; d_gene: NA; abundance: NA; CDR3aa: CAWSVGGSYGYTF; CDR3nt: TGTGCCTGGAGTGTAGGTGGCAGTTATGGCTACACCTTC
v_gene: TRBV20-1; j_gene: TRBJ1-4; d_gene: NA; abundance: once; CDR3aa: CSATPGPKLFF; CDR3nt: TGCAGTGCTACCCCGGGGCCAAAACTGTTTTTT
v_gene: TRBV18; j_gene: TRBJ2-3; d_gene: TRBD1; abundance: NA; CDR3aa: CASSPRETGRSLGTDTQYF; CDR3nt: TGTGCCAGCTCACCGAGGGAGACAGGGCGATCATTGGGCACAGATACGCAGTATTTT
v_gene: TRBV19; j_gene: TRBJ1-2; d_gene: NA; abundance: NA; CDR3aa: CASSLGSHYGYTF; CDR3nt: TGTGCCAGTAGTCTCGGGTCCCACTATGGCTACACCTTC